A selection of T cell receptor beta chains follows, all from one sample in a study of blood T cell repertoires in COVID-19. Produced via immunoSEQ multiplex PCR; TCRdb's table is partial and in-frame only. The data contain around 210,000 clones, roughly 88% of them singletons. Sequencing was carried out using peripheral blood. All receptors come from a man between 50 and 59 years old with COVID-19, enrolled during active disease. Both conserved end residues are part of each CDR3. Each record gives: D gene, V gene, J gene, clone size, CDR3 protein, CDR3 DNA. A D gene is named only where the DNA matches it firmly. Size tells how often a clone was seen (once, few, many) or the class of an expanded clone, and some rows leave it out.

D: .; V: TRBV4-2; J: TRBJ1-1; size: .; CDR3: CASSQPGGDTEAFF; DNA: TGTGCCAGCAGCCAACCCGGCGGAGACACTGAAGCTTTCTTT
D: .; V: TRBV28; J: TRBJ1-5; size: .; CDR3: CASSFPRALNQPQHF; DNA: TGTGCCAGCAGTTTTCCCAGGGCCCTCAATCAGCCCCAGCATTTT
D: .; V: TRBV19; J: TRBJ2-7; size: .; CDR3: CASRSGNRVEQYF; DNA: TGTGCCAGTAGATCCGGGAACCGAGTCGAGCAGTACTTC
D: TRBD2; V: TRBV15; J: TRBJ2-7; size: few; CDR3: CATSRERGDLSEQYF; DNA: TGTGCCACCAGCAGAGAGCGGGGGGACCTCTCCGAGCAGTACTTC
D: TRBD1; V: TRBV7-2; J: TRBJ1-2; size: .; CDR3: CASSLARGQGGGYTF; DNA: TGTGCCAGCAGCTTAGCGCGGGGACAGGGCGGTGGCTACACCTTC
D: TRBD1; V: TRBV30; J: TRBJ2-2; size: .; CDR3: CAWTAGTGVWNTGELFF; DNA: TGTGCCTGGACCGCCGGGACAGGGGTCTGGAACACCGGGGAGCTGTTTTTT
D: TRBD1; V: TRBV5-4; J: TRBJ1-1; size: .; CDR3: CASSPWTGVLNTEAFF; DNA: TGTGCCAGCAGCCCTTGGACAGGGGTATTGAACACTGAAGCTTTCTTT
D: .; V: TRBV27; J: TRBJ2-5; size: .; CDR3: CASSLSRNARGTQYF; DNA: TGTGCCAGCAGTTTATCGAGGAACGCCCGAGGGACCCAGTACTTC
D: .; V: TRBV7-2; J: TRBJ1-1; size: .; CDR3: CASSFLTGDTEAFF; DNA: TGTGCCAGCAGCTTTCTCACCGGGGACACTGAAGCTTTCTTT
D: TRBD2; V: TRBV5-1; J: TRBJ2-1; size: .; CDR3: CASSGLAGGPDEQFF; DNA: TGCGCCAGCAGCGGATTAGCGGGAGGGCCGGATGAGCAGTTCTTC
D: TRBD2; V: TRBV5-1; J: TRBJ2-3; size: .; CDR3: CASSLLAGVVDTQYF; DNA: TGCGCCAGCAGCCTCTTAGCGGGGGTGGTAGATACGCAGTATTTT
D: TRBD1; V: TRBV29-1; J: TRBJ2-7; size: .; CDR3: CSVLDRVLSYEQYF; DNA: TGCAGCGTACTCGACAGGGTCCTGTCTTACGAGCAGTACTTC
D: TRBD1; V: TRBV6-5; J: TRBJ1-2; size: .; CDR3: CASSLGTADYGYTF; DNA: TGTGCCAGCAGCCTAGGGACAGCCGACTATGGCTACACCTTC
D: .; V: TRBV20-1; J: TRBJ1-2; size: few; CDR3: CSASKGRLDGYTF; DNA: TGCAGTGCTAGTAAGGGGCGGTTGGATGGCTACACCTTC
D: TRBD2; V: TRBV13; J: TRBJ2-7; size: .; CDR3: CASSKGTSGKKDEQYF; DNA: TGTGCCAGCAGCAAGGGGACTAGCGGGAAAAAAGACGAGCAGTACTTC
D: TRBD1; V: TRBV6-6; J: TRBJ1-5; size: .; CDR3: CASSRTTGQGKNQPQHF; DNA: TGTGCCAGCAGTCGAACCACGGGACAGGGGAAAAATCAGCCCCAGCATTTT
D: TRBD1; V: TRBV3-1/TRBV3-2; J: TRBJ2-6; size: .; CDR3: CASSSHGQGFISGANVLTF; DNA: TGTGCCAGCAGCTCACACGGACAGGGTTTTATCTCTGGGGCCAACGTCCTGACTTTC
D: TRBD2; V: TRBV5-1; J: TRBJ2-7; size: .; CDR3: CASSLLAGGIYEQYF; DNA: TGCGCCAGCAGCTTATTAGCGGGGGGGATATACGAGCAGTACTTC
D: TRBD1; V: TRBV12-3/TRBV12-4; J: TRBJ2-1; size: .; CDR3: CASEQGDYNEQFF; DNA: TGTGCCAGCGAGCAGGGGGACTACAATGAGCAGTTCTTC
D: .; V: TRBV19; J: TRBJ2-1; size: .; CDR3: CASTTGRGGQGNEQFF; DNA: TGTGCCAGTACGACCGGGAGGGGGGGACAGGGCAATGAGCAGTTCTTC
D: TRBD2; V: TRBV9; J: TRBJ2-3; size: .; CDR3: CASSSAGGGTDTQYF; DNA: TGTGCCAGCAGCTCAGCGGGAGGGGGCACAGATACGCAGTATTTT
D: TRBD1; V: TRBV28; J: TRBJ1-5; size: .; CDR3: CASSPAGQGARQPQHF; DNA: TGTGCCAGCAGTCCCGCGGGACAGGGGGCACGTCAGCCCCAGCATTTT
D: .; V: TRBV30; J: TRBJ1-1; size: .; CDR3: CAWSRRDTEAFF; DNA: TGTGCCTGGAGCCGCCGGGACACTGAAGCTTTCTTT
D: .; V: TRBV5-6; J: TRBJ2-7; size: .; CDR3: CASSPRLAWYEQYF; DNA: TGTGCCAGCAGCCCGAGACTGGCGTGGTACGAGCAGTACTTC